A single sample is the source of the 24 T cell receptor beta chains below, sequenced in a study of cytomegalovirus exposure and HLA in healthy donors (dated by TCRdb to 2015 to 2018). Library construction relied on the immunoSEQ multiplex PCR assay. For the multiplex PCR, a mixture combining 60 forward primers for TCR Vbeta segments and 13 reverse primers for TCR Jbeta segments was used. The immuneACCESS repertoire file appears here via TCRdb, limited to in-frame rearrangements. These files lack a portion of the clones; in checked studies, under half of the deficit traces to unresolved V genes, and the cause of the others is not known. This sample holds around 110,000 clones; around three quarters were observed only once. Jointly, the top ten make up around 5.8% of the sample. The sequencing input was PBMCs. All receptors derive from a woman between 50 and 59 years old in good health and CMV-seropositive.

The V call is TRBV9, the J call TRBJ2-6; possible D gene TRBD1, 6 bases. Germline CDR1 and CDR2: SGDLS and YYNGEE. The V and J ends lost 0 bases and 3 bases respectively, with 10 bases between them. CDR3 size: 16 residues. For the CDR3, the DNA is TGTGCCAGCAGCGTAGTCCCAGGGGATGGGGCCAACGTCCTGACTTTC. This encodes CASSVVPGDGANVLTF.

This chain links TRBV5-4 with TRBJ2-7, with TRBD1 identical over 10 bases. With 5 bases clipped from V and 2 bases from J, the junction kept 10 bases outside the gene matches. Germline V gene sequence: CDR1 SGHNT, CDR2 YYREEE (reference sequence). The CDR3 is 16 amino acids. The CDR3 protein is CASSIRTGGIPYEQYF. CDR3 DNA: TGTGCCAGCAGTATAAGGACAGGGGGTATCCCCTACGAGCAGTACTTC.

This chain connects TRBV6-5 to TRBJ1-2; no clear D gene. Germline V gene data show CDR1 as MNHEY and CDR2 as SVGAGI. With 5 bases removed from V and 4 bases from J, the gap between germline ends came to 11 bases. The CDR3 has 13 residues. DNA of the CDR3: TGTGCCAGCAGTGAAGTTGGCATCTATGGCTACACCTTC. As protein: CASSEVGIYGYTF.

The V and J genes are TRBV19 and TRBJ2-1, with D uncertain. This CDR3 has 13 residues. Trimming removed 5 bases at V and 8 bases at J, with 13 bases between. Germline V lookup: CDR1 LNHDA, CDR2 SQIVND (reference sequence). CDR3 DNA: TGTGCCAGTAGTCCTCCCCCACGGGATGAGCAGTTCTTC. This gives the protein CASSPPPRDEQFF.

Here the CDR3 reads CASSLNPSVNEKLFF. The CDR3 DNA sequence: TGCGCCAGCAGCTTGAACCCAAGCGTTAATGAAAAACTGTTTTTT. The V and J genes are TRBV5-1 and TRBJ1-4; D gene uncertain. Trimming shortened V by 1 base and J by 4 bases, and 11 bases separated the two germline ends. The CDR3 totals 15 residues. The germline gives CDR1 SGHRS, CDR2 YFSETQ.

The chain is built from TRBV9 and TRBJ2-1, with 10 bases aligning to TRBD2. The CDR3 is 19 residues long. The V gene end was trimmed by 4 bases and the J gene end by 5 bases; junction bases not matched to a gene: 18. Germline lookup yields CDR1 SGDLS and CDR2 YYNGEE. The CDR3 DNA reads TGTGCCAGCAGCCTCCGCCACTCAGCGGGGGGGAGCAAGAACAATGAGCAGTTCTTC. Translating it yields CASSLRHSAGGSKNNEQFF.

About this clone: This likely came from a read error, as a far larger clone is one base away. The chain employs TRBV7-2 and TRBJ1-1; D uncertain. Per the germline V gene, CDR1 is SGHTA and CDR2 is FQGNSA. The CDR3 extends over 11 amino acids. The CDR3 protein is CASGLNNEAFF. The CDR3 bases are TGTGCCAGCGGGCTGAACAATGAAGCTTTCTTT.

This clone was seen a single time. The genes are TRBV15 and TRBJ1-3; 8 bases match TRBD1. The CDR3 is made up of 19 amino acids. The germline V gene encodes CDR1 LNHNV and CDR2 YYDKDF (reference sequence). Unmatched junction bases numbered 17, after V lost 3 bases and J lost 4 bases. CDR3 in amino acids: CATSSAPPHLTGVGNTIYF. CDR3 coding DNA: TGTGCCACCAGCAGTGCCCCTCCCCATTTGACAGGGGTAGGAAACACCATATATTTT.

This chain joins TRBV10-3 and TRBJ1-2, with a weak D call TRBD1 (6 bases). Germline V gene data show CDR1 as ENHRY and CDR2 as SYGVKD. With 0 bases removed from V and 8 bases from J, the gap between germline ends came to 10 bases. The CDR3 is made up of 13 amino acids. CDR3 sequence (DNA): TGTGCCATCAGTGAGTCTTATGGACAGGGCTACACCTTC. It encodes CAISESYGQGYTF.

The chain links TRBV4-2 to TRBJ1-3; 12 bases fit TRBD1. V was clipped by 0 bases and J by 0 bases; unmatched bases: 3. The germline V gene has CDR1 LGHNA and CDR2 YNFKEQ. The length of the CDR3 is 18 residues. The DNA for the CDR3 is TGTGCCAGCAGCCAAGACTTGGGACAGGGGGCCTCTGGAAACACCATATATTTT. Its translation: CASSQDLGQGASGNTIYF.

The chain has TRBV5-1 and TRBJ2-5; D may be TRBD1 (5 bases). CDR3 size: 15 residues. CDR1 is SGHRS and CDR2 is YFSETQ in the germline V gene. Trimming took 0 bases from V and 5 from J, leaving 14 bases between them. The CDR3 sequence is CASSLAGNVMETQYF. CDR3 sequence (DNA): TGCGCCAGCAGCTTGGCAGGGAATGTAATGGAGACCCAGTACTTC.

V gene TRBV4-1 combines with J gene TRBJ2-1; the D gene is possibly TRBD2 (7 bases). CDR1 is MGHRA and CDR2 is YSYEKL in the germline V gene. This CDR3 contains 15 residues. Trimming took off 4 bases at V and 7 bases at J, with 17 bases between the two ends. The CDR3 protein is CASSRLGGALNEQFF. DNA for the CDR3: TGCGCCAGCAGCCGTTTGGGGGGGGCCCTGAATGAGCAGTTCTTC.

As to this clone: A read error is likely, as this CDR3 ends without the conserved phenylalanine or tryptophan. V gene TRBV28 combines with J gene TRBJ1-1; D possibly corresponds to TRBD1 (6 bases). Germline V gene lookup returns CDR1 MDHEN and CDR2 SYDVKM. The CDR3 is 16 amino acids. V was shortened by 2 bases and J by 5 bases, with 18 bases between the two germline ends. The CDR3 loop reads CASSLPGTTWRTEAFL. Here the CDR3 DNA reads TGTGCCAGCAGTTTACCCGGGACAACCTGGCGGACTGAAGCTTTCCTT.

The chain couples TRBV29-1 to TRBJ1-2; D is unresolved. CDR3 length: 10 amino acids. Germline CDR1 SQVTM, CDR2 ANQGSEA. With 7 bases removed from V and 4 bases from J, the gap between germline ends came to 7 bases. The CDR3 loop reads CSAYFYGYTF. In nucleotides, the CDR3 is TGCAGCGCCTACTTCTATGGCTACACCTTC.

This rearrangement joins TRBV9 to TRBJ2-2; a possible D gene is TRBD1 (6 bases). The CDR3 extends over 16 amino acids. Germline CDR1 SGDLS, CDR2 YYNGEE. V lost 0 bases and J lost 4, with 13 bases in between. The CDR3 DNA reads TGTGCCAGCAGCGTAGGTCAGGGGCGGGTCACCGGGGAGCTGTTTTTT. This gives the protein CASSVGQGRVTGELFF.

The chain uses TRBV19 and TRBJ2-5, with 7 bases matching TRBD1. This CDR3 region has 14 residues. Germline V gene data show CDR1 as LNHDA and CDR2 as SQIVND (reference sequence). V lost 3 bases and J lost 5; bases outside the gene matches: 6. The CDR3 sequence: CASSIGQAAETQYF. CDR3 DNA sequence: TGTGCCAGTAGTATTGGACAGGCCGCGGAGACCCAGTACTTC.

This clone was seen just once. In DNA form, the CDR3 reads TGCGCCAGCAGCCAATCAGTGGCCGGGTTGTATGGCTACACCTTC. This gives the protein CASSQSVAGLYGYTF. The chain employs TRBV4-3 and TRBJ1-2; D remains unclear. The CDR3 has 15 residues. Germline values: CDR1 LGHNA, CDR2 YSLEER. V shed 2 bases and J shed 5 bases, with 15 bases lying between them.

The chain is built from TRBV28 and TRBJ2-1; a weak D match, TRBD2 (6 bases). Germline V gene sequence: CDR1 MDHEN, CDR2 SYDVKM. Trimming shortened V by 11 bases and J by 5 bases, and 19 bases separated the two germline ends. This CDR3 comprises 14 residues. The DNA of the CDR3 is TGTGCCGTCGGGACCGGGGGTGGCCACAATGAGCAGTTCTTC. Residues: CAVGTGGGHNEQFF.

V and J are TRBV7-9 and TRBJ2-6; 10 bases are a match to TRBD1. The CDR3 is 18 residues long. V lost 5 bases and J lost 1; bases outside the gene matches: 8. The germline V gene has CDR1 SEHNR and CDR2 FQNEAQ (reference sequence). CDR3 bases: TGTGCCAGCAGCGGGCGACAGGGGGCCAGGTCTGGGGCCAACGTCCTGACTTTC. Its protein product is CASSGRQGARSGANVLTF. Combining the CDR3 with reference TRBV7-9 and TRBJ2-6 gives the whole variable domain DTGVSQNPRHKITKRGQNVTFRCDPISEHNRLYWYRQTLGQGPEFLTYFQNEAQLEKSRLLSDRFSAERPKGSFSTLEIQRTEQGDSAMYLCASSGRQGARSGANVLTFGAGSRLTVL.

The rearrangement links TRBV7-6 to TRBJ2-7, with 7 bases identical to TRBD2. After removal of 5 bases from V and 3 bases from J, the junction contained 13 bases not matched to a gene. This CDR3 has 16 amino acids. CDR1 and CDR2 (germline): SGHVS, FNYEAQ. Written as DNA, the CDR3 is TGTGCCAGCAGCCGCGGGGCCGGGGGAGGGGACTACGAGCAGTACTTC. This sequence encodes CASSRGAGGGDYEQYF.

The V gene is TRBV6-1, the J gene TRBJ2-3; 8 bases line up with TRBD1. CDR1 MNHNS and CDR2 SASEGT come from the germline V gene. Unmatched junction bases numbered 6, after V lost 4 bases and J lost 6 bases. This CDR3 spans 14 amino acids. The CDR3 sequence: CASSGRTGTDTQYF. DNA of the CDR3: TGTGCCAGCAGTGGACGGACAGGGACGGATACGCAGTATTTT.

The rearrangement links TRBV5-8 to TRBJ2-4; a possible D gene is TRBD2 (7 bases). The germline V gene has CDR1 SGHTS and CDR2 YDEGEE. The CDR3 extends over 16 amino acids. V was clipped by 0 bases and J by 0 bases, with 10 bases between them. The CDR3 is CASSLEGGAAKNIQYF. The CDR3 coding sequence is TGTGCCAGCAGCTTGGAGGGGGGGGCAGCCAAAAACATTCAGTACTTC.

In nucleotides, the CDR3 is TGTGCCAGCAGTCTCACTAGCAGTTCCTACAATGAGCAGTTCTTC. It is translated as CASSLTSSSYNEQFF. V usage is TRBV7-3 and J usage is TRBJ2-1, with D possibly matching TRBD2 (6 bases). With 6 bases removed from V and 1 base from J, the gap between germline ends came to 13 bases. The CDR3 has 15 amino acids. Germline V CDR1 and CDR2: SGHTA, FQGTGA.

This sequence joins TRBV9 and TRBJ2-7; D possibly corresponds to TRBD2 (7 bases). Germline values: CDR1 SGDLS, CDR2 YYNGEE. V was clipped by 4 bases and J by 5 bases, with 19 bases between them. CDR3 length: 15 residues. The CDR3 DNA follows: TGTGCCAGCAGCACCCAAGGGGGGGATCTGGACGAGCAGTACTTC. Amino acids: CASSTQGGDLDEQYF.